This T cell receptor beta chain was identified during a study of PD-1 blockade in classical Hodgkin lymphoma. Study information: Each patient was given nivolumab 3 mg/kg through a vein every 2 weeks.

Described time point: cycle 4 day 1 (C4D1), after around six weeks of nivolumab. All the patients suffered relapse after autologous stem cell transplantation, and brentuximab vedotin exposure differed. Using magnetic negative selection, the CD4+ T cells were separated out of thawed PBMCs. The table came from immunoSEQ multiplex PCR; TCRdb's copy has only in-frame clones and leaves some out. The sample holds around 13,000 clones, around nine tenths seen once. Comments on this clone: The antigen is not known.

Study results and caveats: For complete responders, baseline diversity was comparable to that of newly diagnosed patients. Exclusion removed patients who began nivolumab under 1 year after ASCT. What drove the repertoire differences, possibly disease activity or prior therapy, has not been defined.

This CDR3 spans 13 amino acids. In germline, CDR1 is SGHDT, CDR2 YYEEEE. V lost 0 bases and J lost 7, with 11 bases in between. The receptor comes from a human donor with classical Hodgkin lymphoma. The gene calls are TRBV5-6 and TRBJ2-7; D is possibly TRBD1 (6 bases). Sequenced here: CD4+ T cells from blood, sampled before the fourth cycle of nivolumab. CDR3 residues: CASSLDRRGEQYF. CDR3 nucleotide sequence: TGTGCCAGCAGCTTGGACAGAAGGGGGGAGCAGTACTTC.